These 10 T cell receptor beta chains originate from one sample sequenced in a study of control samples from healthy donors and cancer patients. Assay: immunoSEQ multiplex PCR; the TCRdb copy retains only in-frame clones and omits some. The sample lists 50,000 or so clones, roughly 94% occurring once. Sequencing was performed on blood. These receptors were obtained from a man aged 25-45 years in good health.

This clone appeared a single time. V gene TRBV9 combines with J gene TRBJ1-5, with a weak D call TRBD1 (5 bases). Germline V gives CDR1 SGDLS, CDR2 YYNGEE. V was pared by 2 bases and J by 7 bases, with 10 bases between. This CDR3 comprises 13 residues. The DNA for the CDR3 is TGTGCCAGCAGCGTGTGGGGGACCCAGCCCCAGCATTTT. Protein sequence: CASSVWGTQPQHF.

The genes are TRBV28 and TRBJ1-4; 9 nucleotides line up with TRBD1. The germline V gene has CDR1 MDHEN and CDR2 SYDVKM. The CDR3 extends over 14 amino acids. The J segment lost 8 bases and the V segment lost 5 bases, leaving 6 bases of the junction unmatched. CDR3 residues: CASSGDRVDEKLFF. CDR3 nucleotides: TGTGCCAGCAGTGGGGACAGGGTCGACGAAAAACTGTTTTTT.

This chain joins TRBV5-1 and TRBJ1-2, with a tentative D call TRBD1 (5 bases). V gave up 0 bases and J gave up 5 bases, with 8 bases separating them. The CDR3 loop spans 13 amino acids. In germline, CDR1 is SGHRS, CDR2 YFSETQ. CDR3 sequence reads: CASSLGDRYGYTF. The CDR3 nucleotides read TGCGCCAGCAGCTTGGGAGACAGATATGGCTACACCTTC.

The chain uses TRBV7-9 and TRBJ2-5; 7 bases agree with TRBD2. The CDR3 is made up of 14 amino acids. Trimming cost V 8 bases and J 5 bases; bases outside gene matches: 11. CDR1 is SEHNR, CDR2 FQNEAQ, per germline (reference sequence). CDR3 nucleotides: TGTGCCAGCCCGCCGACTAGCTTGTTCGAGACCCAGTACTTC. As protein: CASPPTSLFETQYF.

This rearrangement joins TRBV5-4 to TRBJ2-2; D is possibly TRBD2 (5 bases). CDR3 size: 15 residues. Trimming removed 0 bases from V and 3 bases from J, with 9 bases in between. From germline, CDR1 is SGHNT and CDR2 YYREEE (reference sequence). This CDR3 is CASSLAGLDTGELFF. CDR3 DNA sequence: TGTGCCAGCAGCTTGGCGGGATTGGACACCGGGGAGCTGTTTTTT.

This clone has just one count. The chain employs TRBV19 and TRBJ2-1, with 11 bases fitting TRBD2. CDR3 length equals 15 residues. The germline CDR1 and CDR2 sequences are LNHDA and SQIVND (reference sequence). The junction had 7 bases not matched to a gene; V was cut back by 5 bases and J by 7 bases. Written as DNA, the CDR3 is TGTGCCAGTAGTTTACTAGCGGGAGTAGGGAATGAGCAGTTCTTC. Its translation: CASSLLAGVGNEQFF.

This chain uses TRBV18 with TRBJ1-2; D is ambiguous. CDR3 length: 14 residues. Per germline, CDR1 KGHSH and CDR2 LQKENI. Trimming stripped 2 bases from V and 0 bases from J, with 7 bases between. The CDR3 DNA follows: TGTGCCAGCTCACCATCTGGGCCTAACTATGGCTACACCTTC. Protein product: CASSPSGPNYGYTF.

This clone appeared a few times. V is TRBV6-1 and J is TRBJ2-6; 7 nucleotides line up with TRBD2. Germline CDR1 and CDR2: MNHNS and SASEGT. The CDR3 is 15 residues long. The ends lost 3 bases at V and 2 bases at J; junction bases unmatched: 1. The CDR3 DNA is TGTGCCAGCAGTGATGCGGGAGCTGGGGCCAACGTCCTGACTTTC. Encoded protein: CASSDAGAGANVLTF.

CDR3 DNA sequence: TGTGCCAGCACAGGAACTAGCGGCTACGAGCAGTACTTC. Its translation: CASTGTSGYEQYF. The chain combines TRBV6-6 with TRBJ2-7, with 8 bases identical to TRBD2. J gave up 3 bases and V 7 bases, and 5 bases lay outside the gene matches. The CDR3 runs 13 residues. Germline V gives CDR1 MNHNY, CDR2 SVGAGI (reference sequence).

This rearrangement joins TRBV7-2 to TRBJ2-1; 11 bases are shared with TRBD2. CDR3 length: 17 amino acids. V lost 1 base and J lost 6; bases outside the gene matches: 8. Germline V gene lookup returns CDR1 SGHTA and CDR2 FQGNSA. As DNA, the CDR3 is TGTGCCAGCAGCTTAGTTTTACTAGCGGGAGAGGTCAATGAGCAGTTCTTC. It yields the protein CASSLVLLAGEVNEQFF.